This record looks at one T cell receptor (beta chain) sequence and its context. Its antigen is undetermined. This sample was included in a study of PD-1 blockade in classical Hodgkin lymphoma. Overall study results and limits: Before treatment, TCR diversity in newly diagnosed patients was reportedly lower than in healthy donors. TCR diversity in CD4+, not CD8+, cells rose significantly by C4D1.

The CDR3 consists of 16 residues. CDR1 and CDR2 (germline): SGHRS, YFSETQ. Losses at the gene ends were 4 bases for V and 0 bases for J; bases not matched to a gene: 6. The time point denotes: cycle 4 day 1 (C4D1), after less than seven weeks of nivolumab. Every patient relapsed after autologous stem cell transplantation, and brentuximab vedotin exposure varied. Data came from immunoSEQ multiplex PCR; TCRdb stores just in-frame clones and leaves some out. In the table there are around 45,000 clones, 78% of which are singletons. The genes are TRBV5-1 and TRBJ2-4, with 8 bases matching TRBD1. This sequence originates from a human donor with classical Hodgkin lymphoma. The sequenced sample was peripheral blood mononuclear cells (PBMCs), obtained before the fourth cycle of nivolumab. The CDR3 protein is CASSRGTGLAKNIQYF. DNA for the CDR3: TGCGCCAGCAGCAGAGGGACAGGACTAGCCAAAAACATTCAGTACTTC.